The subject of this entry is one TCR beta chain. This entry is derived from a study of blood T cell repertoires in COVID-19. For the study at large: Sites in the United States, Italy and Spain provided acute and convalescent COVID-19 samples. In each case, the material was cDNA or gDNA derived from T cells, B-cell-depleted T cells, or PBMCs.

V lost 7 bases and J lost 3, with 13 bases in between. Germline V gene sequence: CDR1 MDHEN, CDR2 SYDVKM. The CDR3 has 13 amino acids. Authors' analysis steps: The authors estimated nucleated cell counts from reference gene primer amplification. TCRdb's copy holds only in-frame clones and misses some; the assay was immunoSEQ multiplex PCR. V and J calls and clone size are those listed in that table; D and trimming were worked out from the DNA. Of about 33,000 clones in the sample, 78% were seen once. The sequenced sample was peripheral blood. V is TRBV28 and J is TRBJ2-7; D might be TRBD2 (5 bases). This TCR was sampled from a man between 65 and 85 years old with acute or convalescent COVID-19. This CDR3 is CASKVGGGYEQYF. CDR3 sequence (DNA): TGTGCCAGCAAGGTAGGCGGAGGCTACGAGCAGTACTTC.